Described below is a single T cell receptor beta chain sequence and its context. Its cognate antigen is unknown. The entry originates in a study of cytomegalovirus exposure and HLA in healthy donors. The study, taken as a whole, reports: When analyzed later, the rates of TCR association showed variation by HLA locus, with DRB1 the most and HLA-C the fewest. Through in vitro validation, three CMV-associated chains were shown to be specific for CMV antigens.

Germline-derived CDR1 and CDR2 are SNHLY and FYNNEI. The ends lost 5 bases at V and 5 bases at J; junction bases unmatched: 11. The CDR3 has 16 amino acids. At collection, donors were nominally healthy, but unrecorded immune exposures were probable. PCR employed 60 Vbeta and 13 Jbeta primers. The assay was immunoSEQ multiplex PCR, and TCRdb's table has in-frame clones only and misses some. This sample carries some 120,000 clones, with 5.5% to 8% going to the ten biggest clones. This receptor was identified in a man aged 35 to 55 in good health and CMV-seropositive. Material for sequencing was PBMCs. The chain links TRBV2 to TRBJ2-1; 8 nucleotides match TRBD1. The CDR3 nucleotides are TGTGCCAGCAGTTACAACCGGGACAGGCCGGACAATGAGCAGTTCTTC. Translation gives CASSYNRDRPDNEQFF.